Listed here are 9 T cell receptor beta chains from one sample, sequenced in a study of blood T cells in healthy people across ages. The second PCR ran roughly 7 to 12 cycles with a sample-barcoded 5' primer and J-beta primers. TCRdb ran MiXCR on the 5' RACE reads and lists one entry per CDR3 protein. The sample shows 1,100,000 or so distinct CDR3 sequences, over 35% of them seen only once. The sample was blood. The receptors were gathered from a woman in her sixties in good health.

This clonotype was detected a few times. The CDR3 nucleotides read TGTGCCAGCGGGGACTTCGGCGAGCAGTACTTC. It encodes CASGDFGEQYF. The J gene is TRBJ2-7, the V gene TRBV28; maybe TRBD2 (6 bases). Deletions cut 8 bases from V and 6 bases from J, with 11 bases between. The CDR3 consists of 11 residues. Germline V gene sequence: CDR1 MDHEN, CDR2 SYDVKM.

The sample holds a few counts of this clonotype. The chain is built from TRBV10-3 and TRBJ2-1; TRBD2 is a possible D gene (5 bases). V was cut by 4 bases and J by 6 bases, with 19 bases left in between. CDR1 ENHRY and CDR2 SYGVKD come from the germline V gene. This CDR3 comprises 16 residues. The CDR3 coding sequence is TGTGCCATCAGTGGCCCCGAGGGTTCAGGAGGCAATGAGCAGTTCTTC. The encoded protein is CAISGPEGSGGNEQFF.

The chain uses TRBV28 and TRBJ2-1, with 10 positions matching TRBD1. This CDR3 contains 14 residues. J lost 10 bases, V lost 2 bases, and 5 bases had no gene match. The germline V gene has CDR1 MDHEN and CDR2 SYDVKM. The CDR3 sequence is CASSLTGTGEEQFF. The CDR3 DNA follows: TGTGCCAGCAGTTTAACCGGGACAGGGGAAGAGCAGTTCTTC.

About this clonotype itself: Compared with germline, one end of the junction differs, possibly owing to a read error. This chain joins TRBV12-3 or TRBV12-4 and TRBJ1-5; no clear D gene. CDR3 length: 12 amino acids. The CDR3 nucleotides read TGTGCCTGCAGTTTAGCCGATCAGCCCCAGCATTTT. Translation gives CACSLADQPQHF.

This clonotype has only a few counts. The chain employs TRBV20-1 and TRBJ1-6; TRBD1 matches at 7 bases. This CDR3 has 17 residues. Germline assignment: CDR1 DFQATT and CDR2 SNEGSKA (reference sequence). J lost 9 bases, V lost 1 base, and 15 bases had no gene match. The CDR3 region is CSARGLRKDRTGSPLHF. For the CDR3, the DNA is TGCAGTGCTAGAGGGTTGAGAAAGGACAGGACTGGTTCACCCCTCCACTTT.

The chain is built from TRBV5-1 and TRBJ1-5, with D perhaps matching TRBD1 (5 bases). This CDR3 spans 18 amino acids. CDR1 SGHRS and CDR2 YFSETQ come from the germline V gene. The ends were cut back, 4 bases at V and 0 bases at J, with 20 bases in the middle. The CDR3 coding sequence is TGCGCCAGCAGCAAGCAGCCGAATAGGGGTGGTAGCAATCAGCCCCAGCATTTT. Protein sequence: CASSKQPNRGGSNQPQHF.

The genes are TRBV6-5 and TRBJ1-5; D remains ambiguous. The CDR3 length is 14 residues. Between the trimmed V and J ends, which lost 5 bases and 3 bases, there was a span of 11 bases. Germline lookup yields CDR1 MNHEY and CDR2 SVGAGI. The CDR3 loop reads CASSPGPINQPQHF. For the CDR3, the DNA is TGTGCCAGCAGTCCGGGCCCGATCAATCAGCCCCAGCATTTT.

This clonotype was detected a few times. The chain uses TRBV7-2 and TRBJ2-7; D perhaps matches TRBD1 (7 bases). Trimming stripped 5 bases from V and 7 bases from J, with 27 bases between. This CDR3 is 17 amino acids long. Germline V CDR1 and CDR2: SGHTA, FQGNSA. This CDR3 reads CASSQNPFRGVYNEQYF. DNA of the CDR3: TGTGCCAGCAGCCAGAACCCATTCAGGGGGGTCTACAATGAGCAGTACTTC.

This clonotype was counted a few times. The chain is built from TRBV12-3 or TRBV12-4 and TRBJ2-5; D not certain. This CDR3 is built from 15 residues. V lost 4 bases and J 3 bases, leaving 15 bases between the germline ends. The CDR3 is CASSSVPGSKETQYF. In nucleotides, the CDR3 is TGTGCCAGCAGTTCAGTGCCTGGTAGTAAAGAGACCCAGTACTTC.